What follows are 17 T cell receptor beta chains derived from one specimen sequenced in a study of human T cells and chemical hapten exposure (dated by TCRdb to 2020 to 2022). Libraries were made using RACE. Sequencer: NextSeq 500. Using fastp at Q25 and MiXCR, TCRdb reprocessed the public reads and kept productive beta chains. Identical CDR3 proteins give one entry, which carries the most common genes and DNA. Here the sample has roughly 80,000 distinct CDR3 sequences; around 15% occur a single time. The ten largest clones add up to approximately 4.5% of the sample. Per the publication, the time point label means: pre-sensitization, week 0. The treatment or condition label here, explained by the study, means: therapeutic diphenylcyclopropenone sensitization with weekly scalp DPC. The sample in question was whole blood, obtained in connection with sensitization to the hapten diphenylcyclopropenone (DPC). All receptors come from a woman aged 45 to 65 with alopecia areata. Some clones in this sample may be carry-over from other donors' samples.

V and J are TRBV20-1 and TRBJ2-5; 8 nucleotides match TRBD2. V was clipped by 6 bases and J by 6 bases; unmatched bases: 15. The CDR3 is 15 amino acids. Per germline, CDR1 DFQATT and CDR2 SNEGSKA (reference sequence). The CDR3 nucleotides are TGCAGTGCCCCAGACGGGGGGGGCTTGGACAAGACCCAGTACTTC. Its translation: CSAPDGGGLDKTQYF.

In this sample, this clonotype turned up a few times. This rearrangement joins TRBV7-8 to TRBJ2-4, with TRBD2 matching over 10 bases. The CDR3 loop spans 18 amino acids. V was pared by 0 bases and J by 0 bases, with 5 bases of the junction left unmatched. The germline gives CDR1 SGHVS, CDR2 FQNEAQ. CDR3 nucleotides: TGTGCCAGCAGCTTAGCGCGGAGACTAGCGGGAGCCAAAAACATTCAGTACTTC. Translation: CASSLARRLAGAKNIQYF.

This chain connects TRBV2 to TRBJ1-2; D remains unclear. The germline gives CDR1 SNHLY, CDR2 FYNNEI. Trimming took 3 bases from V and 2 from J, leaving 10 bases between them. The CDR3 has 14 residues. This chain's CDR3 is CASSDRFSNYGYTF. The CDR3 nucleotides read TGTGCCAGCAGTGATCGGTTTAGCAACTATGGCTACACCTTC. The whole variable domain, filled in from reference TRBV2 and TRBJ1-2, reads EPEVTQTPSHQVTQMGQEVILRCVPISNHLYFYWYRQILGQKVEFLVSFYNNEISEKSEIFDDQFSVERPDGSNFTLKIRSTKLEDSAMYFCASSDRFSNYGYTFGSGTRLTVV.

The table lists this clonotype with a count of one. V and J are TRBV28 and TRBJ2-3, with a possible D match to TRBD2 (5 bases). CDR3 length: 14 amino acids. Trimming removed 7 bases from V and 2 bases from J, with 13 bases in between. The V gene's germline CDR1 is MDHEN and CDR2 SYDVKM. The CDR3 reads CASNSADITDTQYF. The CDR3 nucleotides read TGTGCCAGCAACTCAGCGGATATCACAGATACGCAGTATTTT.

The V gene is TRBV12-3 or TRBV12-4, the J gene TRBJ2-3, with D possibly matching TRBD1 (6 bases). This CDR3 spans 15 amino acids. Trimming took 6 bases from V and 2 from J, leaving 15 bases between them. CDR3 in DNA: TGTGCCAGCAGCCAACAGGGTATCGACACAGATACGCAGTATTTT. Its protein product is CASSQQGIDTDTQYF.

This clonotype has ten or more counts. The V and J genes are TRBV2 and TRBJ2-1; TRBD2 matches 9 bases. CDR1 and CDR2 (germline): SNHLY, FYNNEI. The CDR3 has 15 amino acids. V was clipped by 6 bases and J by 8 bases; unmatched bases: 11. The CDR3 DNA is TGTGCCAGCAGGGGACTAGCAAATCGTGCGGATGAGCAGTTCTTC. It is translated as CASRGLANRADEQFF.

This clonotype was counted a few times. The chain links TRBV12-3 or TRBV12-4 to TRBJ2-7; 7 positions match TRBD2. The CDR3 totals 13 residues. With V trimmed by 3 bases and J by 6 bases, 5 bases remained unmatched. In DNA, the CDR3 is TGTGCCAGCAGTTTCTACTCTAGCGGCGAGCAGTACTTC. Its protein product is CASSFYSSGEQYF.

This chain links TRBV29-1 with TRBJ2-3, with D perhaps TRBD1 (6 bases). CDR1 SQVTM and CDR2 ANQGSEA come from the germline V gene. The CDR3 loop spans 14 amino acids. The V and J ends lost 8 bases and 1 base respectively, with 16 bases between them. The CDR3 sequence is CSILRDTRTDTQYF. In DNA, the CDR3 is TGCAGCATCCTCCGGGACACCCGCACAGATACGCAGTATTTT.

This clonotype showed up many times. The V call is TRBV6-5, the J call TRBJ2-1, with D tentatively TRBD2 (5 bases). Germline V gene data show CDR1 as MNHEY and CDR2 as SVGAGI. V lost 4 bases, J lost 10 bases, and 8 bases lay in between. This CDR3 is built from 11 residues. CDR3 sequence reads: CASSSPGEQFF. CDR3 nucleotides: TGTGCCAGCAGTTCTCCGGGAGAGCAGTTCTTC.

This rearrangement joins TRBV29-1 to TRBJ2-7; 10 bases line up with TRBD1. Germline V CDR1 and CDR2: SQVTM, ANQGSEA. J was trimmed by 6 bases and V by 6 bases; bases with no gene match: 5. This CDR3 has 12 residues. CDR3 sequence: CSVRTGGSEQYF. In DNA form, the CDR3 reads TGCAGCGTCAGGACAGGGGGGAGCGAGCAGTACTTC.

The rearrangement uses TRBV6-6 and TRBJ2-5, with D possibly matching TRBD1 (5 bases). Germline-derived CDR1 and CDR2 are MNHNY and SVGAGI (reference sequence). The V gene lost 0 bases and the J gene lost 0 bases, with 11 bases spanning the gap. This CDR3 contains 16 residues. The CDR3 here is CASSYSSRVDQETQYF. In DNA, the CDR3 is TGTGCCAGCAGTTACTCGAGCAGGGTCGACCAAGAGACCCAGTACTTC.

This clonotype appeared a few times. The V gene is TRBV2, the J gene TRBJ1-1; 8 bases match TRBD1. The CDR3 length is 13 residues. CDR1 SNHLY and CDR2 FYNNEI come from the germline V gene. Germline trimming cut 6 bases from V and 7 bases from J; bases unmatched to any gene: 7. In DNA, the CDR3 is TGTGCCAGCAGCGGGGACAGGCTTAATGAAGCTTTCTTT. This codes for CASSGDRLNEAFF.

V gene TRBV18 combines with J gene TRBJ1-1; D is uncertain. From germline, CDR1 is KGHSH and CDR2 LQKENI. Trimming cost V 3 bases and J 3 bases, with 8 bases left between them. The CDR3 is made up of 13 amino acids. The chain's CDR3 is CASSPELDTEAFF. CDR3 coding DNA: TGTGCCAGCTCACCGGAGCTAGACACTGAAGCTTTCTTT. Supplemented by reference TRBV18 and TRBJ1-1, the full variable domain reads NAGVMQNPRHLVRRRGQEARLRCSPMKGHSHVYWYRQLPEEGLKFMVYLQKENIIDESGMPKERFSAEFPKEGPSILRIQQVVRGDSAAYFCASSPELDTEAFFGQGTRLTVV.

This rearrangement joins TRBV7-2 to TRBJ2-2, with D hard to call. This CDR3 region has 16 residues. From germline, CDR1 is SGHTA and CDR2 FQGNSA. The V end was cut by 1 base, the J end by 1 base, with 10 bases between. CDR3 DNA sequence: TGTGCCAGCAGCTTAGTAGCAGCGAGGAACACCGGGGAGCTGTTTTTT. Translating it yields CASSLVAARNTGELFF.

The chain carries TRBV20-1 and TRBJ2-2; 12 bases map to TRBD2. Trimming removed 2 bases from V and 7 bases from J; junction bases left unmatched: 5. This CDR3 comprises 15 residues. The germline CDR1 and CDR2 sequences are DFQATT and SNEGSKA (reference sequence). CDR3 protein: CSARLAGGPHGELFF. CDR3 sequence (DNA): TGCAGTGCTAGACTAGCGGGAGGGCCTCACGGGGAGCTGTTTTTT.

The CDR3 nucleotides read TGTGCCAGCAGCCGGGACACGATACGAGCTTTCTTT. It is translated as CASSRDTIRAFF. The genes are TRBV7-9 and TRBJ1-1; D possibly corresponds to TRBD1 (6 bases). V lost 5 bases and J lost 10, with 14 bases in between. The CDR3 contains 12 residues. Germline CDR1 reads SEHNR; CDR2 reads FQNEAQ (reference sequence).

This chain connects TRBV29-1 to TRBJ2-1; 11 bases match TRBD2. Germline lookup yields CDR1 SQVTM and CDR2 ANQGSEA. The CDR3 extends over 14 amino acids. The ends lost 7 bases at V and 10 bases at J; junction bases unmatched: 12. CDR3 in DNA: TGCAGCGCATCACTAGCGGGAGTTTCCTCCGAGCAGTTCTTC. The encoded protein is CSASLAGVSSEQFF.